A selection of T cell receptor beta chains follows, all from one sample in a study of blood T cell repertoires in COVID-19. The table came from immunoSEQ multiplex PCR; TCRdb's copy has only in-frame clones and leaves some out. The sample lists around 200,000 clones, 80% to 90% seen once, with roughly 0.7% in the top ten. The sample comprised peripheral blood. These receptors were collected from a man aged 35-49 years with acute or convalescent COVID-19. Both conserved end residues are part of each CDR3. The D gene is left open where the match is weak. Clone size is stated in some rows and not others, as once, few, many or a class when expanded.

abundance	j_gene	d_gene	v_gene	CDR3nt	CDR3aa
.	TRBJ1-1	.	TRBV5-1	TGCGCCAGCAGCTTGGCGGAGGTGGGAGGGACTGAAGCTTTCTTT	CASSLAEVGGTEAFF
.	TRBJ2-2	TRBD2	TRBV7-9	TGTGCCAGCAGCTTAGGTATAGCGGGAGCCGGGGAGCTGTTTTTT	CASSLGIAGAGELFF
.	TRBJ2-3	TRBD2	TRBV7-2	TGTGCCAGCACCCTTAGCGGGGGGTTTAGCACAGATACGCAGTATTTT	CASTLSGGFSTDTQYF
.	TRBJ2-1	TRBD1	TRBV7-9	TGTGCCAGCACCGTGCGGGGACAGGGTCTAAATGAGCAGTTCTTC	CASTVRGQGLNEQFF
.	TRBJ2-1	TRBD1	TRBV7-3	TGTGCCAGCAGCTCCGGACAGGGGGCTAGGGATGAGCAGTTCTTC	CASSSGQGARDEQFF
.	TRBJ2-2	TRBD1	TRBV7-9	TGTGCCAGCAGCTTAGGGACAGGGTTTTACACCGGGGAGCTGTTTTTT	CASSLGTGFYTGELFF
few	TRBJ2-5	.	TRBV23-1	TGCGCCAGCAGTCGAGGGGGAGAGACCCAGTACTTC	CASSRGGETQYF
many	TRBJ2-3	TRBD2	TRBV19	TGTGCCAGTAGTAACGTCGGCGGGGGGAGTAGTGGGTCAGATACGCAGTATTTT	CASSNVGGGSSGSDTQYF
.	TRBJ2-5	TRBD1	TRBV4-2	TGTGCCAGCAGCCAAGAAGGCGGACAGGGAGAGACCCAGTACTTC	CASSQEGGQGETQYF
few	TRBJ2-5	TRBD2	TRBV5-1	TGCGCCAGCAGCTTGGGACTAGCGGGGGGTCCCCAAGAGACCCAGTACTTC	CASSLGLAGGPQETQYF
.	TRBJ1-2	.	TRBV5-1	TGCGCCAGCAGCTCACCGGACAGTTCCTATGGCTACACCTTC	CASSSPDSSYGYTF
.	TRBJ2-7	.	TRBV7-2	TGTGCCAGCAGCTCCATACTCAGGAACTACGAGCAGTACTTC	CASSSILRNYEQYF
.	TRBJ2-2	.	TRBV2	TGTGCCAGCACCGTCGCCGGGGAGCTGTTTTTT	CASTVAGELFF
.	TRBJ2-3	TRBD2	TRBV7-8	TGTGCCAGCAGCTTAGTTCTAGCGGAAACAGATACGCAGTATTTT	CASSLVLAETDTQYF
once	TRBJ2-3	TRBD2	TRBV7-2	TGTGCCAGCAGCGATTGGGGAGGGACTATGTCGTCTGGTACGCAGTATTTT	CASSDWGGTMSSGTQYF
.	TRBJ1-6	TRBD1	TRBV30	TGTGCCTGGAGTACCCCCGGGACAGGGGGCTCACCCCTCCACTTT	CAWSTPGTGGSPLHF
.	TRBJ1-1	.	TRBV28	TGTGCCAGCAGTTTGGGGGGGAGGGTCACTGAAGCTTTCTTT	CASSLGGRVTEAFF
few	TRBJ2-7	TRBD1	TRBV29-1	TGCAGCGTTGGAACAGGGGATGACTACGAGCAGTACTTC	CSVGTGDDYEQYF
.	TRBJ1-5	.	TRBV25-1	TGTGCCAGCAGTGAAACGGGTGGCAATCAGCCCCAGCATTTT	CASSETGGNQPQHF
.	TRBJ2-7	.	TRBV30	TGTGCCTGGAGTCGCGGGGGCCACGAGCAGTACTTC	CAWSRGGHEQYF
.	TRBJ2-1	.	TRBV14	TGTGCCAGCAGCCAACGTTCGGTTTTGGGGGCCAATGAGCAGTTCTTC	CASSQRSVLGANEQFF
once	TRBJ2-7	TRBD2	TRBV2	TGTGCCAGCAGGCTAGCGGGAGGACACTCCTACGAGCAGTACTTC	CASRLAGGHSYEQYF
.	TRBJ1-2	TRBD1	TRBV27	TGTGCCAGCAGTTTATCGGACAGGGGGCGAGACGGCTATGGCTACACCTTC	CASSLSDRGRDGYGYTF
.	TRBJ1-5	.	TRBV19	TGTGCCAGTAGTATCGAGACTTTTGGGGCTTATCAGCCCCAGCATTTT	CASSIETFGAYQPQHF
.	TRBJ2-7	TRBD2	TRBV6-2/TRBV6-3	TGTGCCAGCAGTTACGTTCCTAGCGGGAGACCCTACGAGCAGTACTTC	CASSYVPSGRPYEQYF
.	TRBJ1-1	TRBD1	TRBV11-2	TGTGCCAGCAGCCCGCAGGGGGGCCCAGTCACTGAAGCTTTCTTT	CASSPQGGPVTEAFF
.	TRBJ1-5	TRBD1	TRBV28	TGTGCCAGCAGTTTTGGAGGGGGCGGCGGTCAGCCCCAGCATTTT	CASSFGGGGGQPQHF
.	TRBJ2-1	TRBD2	TRBV7-9	TGTGCCAGCAGCTTGACCGGGACTAGCGGCTACAATGAGCAGTTCTTC	CASSLTGTSGYNEQFF
.	TRBJ1-1	.	TRBV28	TGTGCCAGCAGTTTATCCCAGGGTTCAGCTTTCTTT	CASSLSQGSAFF
.	TRBJ2-5	TRBD2	TRBV24-1	TGTGCCACCAGTGACCCCGGGACTACCCAAGAGACCCAGTACTTC	CATSDPGTTQETQYF
.	TRBJ2-5	.	TRBV2	TGTGCCAGCAGGTTACTAGATAGGGCAGAGACCCAGTACTTC	CASRLLDRAETQYF
.	TRBJ1-5	.	TRBV4-1	TGCGCCAGCAGCGTGGAGGAGGGGTTCAATCAGCCCCAGCATTTT	CASSVEEGFNQPQHF
.	TRBJ2-2	TRBD1	TRBV7-6	TGTGCCAGCGGGTACTGGACAGGGAACACCGGGGAGCTGTTTTTT	CASGYWTGNTGELFF
.	TRBJ2-1	.	TRBV7-7	TGTGCCAGCAGCTTAGCTGGGGGGGCGGTCTACAATGAGCAGTTCTTC	CASSLAGGAVYNEQFF
.	TRBJ2-5	.	TRBV7-2	TGTGCCAGCAGCTTTGCCGGGGGAGGAGAGACCCAGTACTTC	CASSFAGGGETQYF
.	TRBJ1-1	.	TRBV5-4	TGTGCCAGCAGCTTGCAGGGCGCCAACACTGAAGCTTTCTTT	CASSLQGANTEAFF
.	TRBJ2-5	.	TRBV13	TGTGCCAGCAGTTCTGGAGGGTACCAAGAGACCCAGTACTTC	CASSSGGYQETQYF
.	TRBJ2-3	TRBD2	TRBV30	TGTGCCTGGAGTGTCCTAGCGGGGGCCGTTGATACGCAGTATTTT	CAWSVLAGAVDTQYF
.	TRBJ2-7	.	TRBV6-2/TRBV6-3	TGTGCCAGCAGTTATATCCGCGAGCAGTACTTC	CASSYIREQYF
.	TRBJ2-7	TRBD1	TRBV3-1/TRBV3-2	TGTGCCAGCAGCCGAACAGGGGATGCGGCCTACGAGCAGTACTTC	CASSRTGDAAYEQYF
.	TRBJ2-3	.	TRBV19	TGTGCCAGTAGTCCAGACCCGGGTAGGACAGATACGCAGTATTTT	CASSPDPGRTDTQYF
.	TRBJ2-7	.	TRBV28	TGTGCCAGCAGTTTAGCCCCAGGGAGGATAAGCTCCTACGAGCAGTACTTC	CASSLAPGRISSYEQYF
.	TRBJ1-6	.	TRBV19	TGTGCCAGTCGCCGGGAAAATAATTCACCCCTCCACTTT	CASRRENNSPLHF
.	TRBJ2-2	.	TRBV15	TGTGCCACCAGCAGAGATGGTGGGGAGGCGGGGTCCGGGGAGCTGTTTTTT	CATSRDGGEAGSGELFF
once	TRBJ2-1	.	TRBV5-1	TGCGCCAGCAGCCCCGGTCCAGGGGTGAATGAGCAGTTCTTC	CASSPGPGVNEQFF
.	TRBJ1-1	.	TRBV5-1	TGCGCCAGCAGGAACATACAGGGTATGGGCACTGAAGCTTTCTTT	CASRNIQGMGTEAFF
.	TRBJ2-7	.	TRBV15	TGTGCCACCAGCAGAGCTCGACAAGCTTACGAGCAGTACTTC	CATSRARQAYEQYF
.	TRBJ2-7	TRBD2	TRBV4-1	TGCGCCAGCAGCCACGTTCTAAGTTGGGAGGGCCGCTACGAGCAGTACTTC	CASSHVLSWEGRYEQYF
once	TRBJ2-7	TRBD2	TRBV5-1	TGCGCCAGCAACCTTGGGACTACCCTCCCCTACGAGCAGTACTTC	CASNLGTTLPYEQYF
.	TRBJ2-5	TRBD1	TRBV30	TGTGCCTGGAATTCAGGGGGTAGGGAGACCCAGTACTTC	CAWNSGGRETQYF
.	TRBJ2-7	TRBD1	TRBV9	TGTGCCAGCAGCGTACACTTGACAGGGGAGCAGTACTTC	CASSVHLTGEQYF
.	TRBJ1-1	.	TRBV6-6	TGTGCCAGCTGCAGTTCCGGGATCAGCACTGAAGCTTTCTTT	CASCSSGISTEAFF
.	TRBJ1-4	TRBD1	TRBV14	TGTGCCAGCAGCCTAGGGACAGGGAATGAAAAACTGTTTTTT	CASSLGTGNEKLFF
few	TRBJ2-4	.	TRBV6-5	TGTGCCAGCAGTACCGCCCGGGTTTGGAACATTCAGTACTTC	CASSTARVWNIQYF
.	TRBJ2-7	TRBD2	TRBV27	TGTGCCAGCAGTTCCCTGGGACTAGCGGTCCCCTACGAGCAGTACTTC	CASSSLGLAVPYEQYF
.	TRBJ1-2	TRBD1	TRBV7-9	TGTGCCAGCAGCTTAACGACAGGGGAATGGAATGGCTACACCTTC	CASSLTTGEWNGYTF
.	TRBJ1-4	.	TRBV7-9	TGTGCCAGCAGCTCTATGTGGACTAATGAAAAACTGTTTTTT	CASSSMWTNEKLFF
.	TRBJ2-5	.	TRBV7-2	TGTGCCAGCAGTTCCCCAGGGTTATGGGAGACCCAGTACTTC	CASSSPGLWETQYF
once	TRBJ1-2	.	TRBV28	TGTGCCAGCAGTTTCGGGGGAGAATATGGCTACACCTTC	CASSFGGEYGYTF